This T cell receptor (beta chain) stems from a study of T-cell reconstitution after alpha-beta-depleted transplantation in children. This clonotype was observed many times. V trimming: 4 bases; J trimming: 5 bases; junction bases outside the gene matches: 2. The CDR3 runs to 15 residues. Library preparation (for TCRbeta) was performed with unique molecular identifiers. Using its own MiXCR run on the PCR reads, TCRdb lists one record per CDR3 protein. The sample lists roughly 280,000 distinct CDR3 sequences; roughly 12% were seen once. The rearrangement joins TRBV12-3 or TRBV12-4 to TRBJ2-1, with 13 nucleotides matching TRBD2. This TCR came from a male patient between 2 and 9 years old who had a stem cell transplant for chronic granulomatous disease, so the T cells may come from the graft donor. Sequenced material: peripheral blood, taken 180 days after TCRalphabeta/CD19-depleted stem cell transplant. Written as DNA, the CDR3 is TGTGCCAGCAGTTGGGGACTAGCGGGAAACAATGAGCAGTTCTTC. Residues: CASSWGLAGNNEQFF.